This T cell receptor beta chain was documented in a study of OX40 agonist ivuxolimab in advanced cancers. The wider study: Patients in dose escalation had liver, melanoma, kidney or head and neck cancers.

Germline V gene sequence: CDR1 LNHNV, CDR2 YYDKDF (reference sequence). Trimming removed 2 bases at V and 6 bases at J, with 10 bases between. The CDR3 totals 13 residues. Assay: immunoSEQ multiplex PCR; the TCRdb copy retains only in-frame clones and omits some. The data hold 35,000 or so clones, with over 75% observed a single time. Sequencing was performed on CD4+ or CD8+ T cells sorted from blood, taken in a trial of the OX40 agonist ivuxolimab. The clonotype comes from an adult with an advanced solid tumor such as melanoma, head and neck, liver or kidney cancer. This chain uses TRBV15 with TRBJ2-5; no reliable D call. The DNA for the CDR3 is TGTGCCACCAGCAGAACACAAGAGAAGACCCAGTACTTC. Protein product: CATSRTQEKTQYF.